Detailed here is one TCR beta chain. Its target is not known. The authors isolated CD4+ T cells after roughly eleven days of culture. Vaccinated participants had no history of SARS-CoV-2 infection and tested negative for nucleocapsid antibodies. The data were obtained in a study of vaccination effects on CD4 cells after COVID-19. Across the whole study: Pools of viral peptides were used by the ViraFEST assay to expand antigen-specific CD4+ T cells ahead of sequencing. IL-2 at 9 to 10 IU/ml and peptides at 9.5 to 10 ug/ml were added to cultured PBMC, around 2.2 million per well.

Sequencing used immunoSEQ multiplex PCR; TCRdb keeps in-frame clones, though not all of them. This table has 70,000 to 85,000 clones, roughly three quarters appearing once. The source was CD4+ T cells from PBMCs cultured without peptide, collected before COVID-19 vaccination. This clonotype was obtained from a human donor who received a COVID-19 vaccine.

The CDR3: CASSYSGGFRTDTQYF. The CDR3, as DNA: TGTGCCAGCAGTTACTCGGGGGGGTTCAGGACAGATACGCAGTATTTT. The gene calls are TRBV6-6 and TRBJ2-3; TRBD2 agrees at 7 bases. Germline V lookup: CDR1 MNHNY, CDR2 SVGAGI (reference sequence). V gave up 0 bases and J gave up 3 bases; unmatched junction bases: 6. The CDR3 has 16 amino acids.